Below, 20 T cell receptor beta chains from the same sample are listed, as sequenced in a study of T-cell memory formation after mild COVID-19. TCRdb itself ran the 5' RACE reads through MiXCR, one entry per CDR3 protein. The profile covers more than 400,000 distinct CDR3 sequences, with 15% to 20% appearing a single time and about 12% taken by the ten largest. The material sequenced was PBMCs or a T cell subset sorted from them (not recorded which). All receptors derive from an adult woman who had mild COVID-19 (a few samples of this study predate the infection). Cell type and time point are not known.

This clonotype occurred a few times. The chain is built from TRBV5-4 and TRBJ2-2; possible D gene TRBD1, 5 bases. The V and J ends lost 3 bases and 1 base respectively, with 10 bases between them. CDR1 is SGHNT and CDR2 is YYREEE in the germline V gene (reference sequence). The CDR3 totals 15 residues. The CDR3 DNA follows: TGTGCCAGCAGCTCGAGAGGACAGAACACCGGGGAGCTGTTTTTT. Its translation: CASSSRGQNTGELFF. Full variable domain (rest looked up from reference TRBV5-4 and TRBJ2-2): ETGVTQSPTHLIKTRGQQVTLRCSSQSGHNTVSWYQQALGQGPQFIFQYYREEENGRGNFPPRFSGLQFPNYSSELNVNALELDDSALYLCASSSRGQNTGELFFGEGSRLTVL.

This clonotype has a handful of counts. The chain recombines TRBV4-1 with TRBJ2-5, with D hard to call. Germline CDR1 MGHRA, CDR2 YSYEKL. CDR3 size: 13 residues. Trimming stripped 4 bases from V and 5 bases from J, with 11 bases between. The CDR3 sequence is CASSRLVGETQYF. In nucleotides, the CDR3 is TGCGCCAGCAGCCGCTTGGTCGGGGAGACCCAGTACTTC.

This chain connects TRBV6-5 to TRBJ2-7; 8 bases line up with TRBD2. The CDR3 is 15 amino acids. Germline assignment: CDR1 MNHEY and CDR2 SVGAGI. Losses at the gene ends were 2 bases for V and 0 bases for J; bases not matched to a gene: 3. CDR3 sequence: CASSYMAGGSYEQYF. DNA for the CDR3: TGTGCCAGCAGTTACATGGCGGGAGGCTCCTACGAGCAGTACTTC.

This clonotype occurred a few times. The CDR3 spells CASSLRGTVSSYEQYF. CDR3 bases: TGTGCCAGCAGTTTAAGAGGTACGGTGAGCTCCTACGAGCAGTACTTC. The chain employs TRBV27 and TRBJ2-7, with D uncertain. This CDR3 is built from 16 residues. The germline V and J ends were trimmed by 2 bases and 0 bases, with 14 bases remaining between them. The germline CDR1 and CDR2 sequences are MNHEY and SMNVEV (reference sequence).

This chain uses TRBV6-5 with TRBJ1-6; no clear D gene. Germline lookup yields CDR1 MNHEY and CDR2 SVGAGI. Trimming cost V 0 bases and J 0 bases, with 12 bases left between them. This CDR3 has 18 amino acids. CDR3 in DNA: TGTGCCAGCAGTTACTCGAACGGGCTAAGCTCCTATAATTCACCCCTCCACTTT. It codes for CASSYSNGLSSYNSPLHF.

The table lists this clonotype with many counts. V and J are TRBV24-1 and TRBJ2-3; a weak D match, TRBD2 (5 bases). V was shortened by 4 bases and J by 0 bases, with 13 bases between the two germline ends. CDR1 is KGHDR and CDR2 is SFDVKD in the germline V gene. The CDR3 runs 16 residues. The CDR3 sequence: CATSDQSRTSTDTQYF. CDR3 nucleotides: TGTGCCACCAGTGACCAATCGAGGACTAGCACAGATACGCAGTATTTT.

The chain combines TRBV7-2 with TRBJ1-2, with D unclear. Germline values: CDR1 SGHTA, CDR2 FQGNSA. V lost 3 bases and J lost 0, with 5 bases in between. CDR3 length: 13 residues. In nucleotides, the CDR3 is TGTGCCAGCAGCTTCACTACTAACTATGGCTACACCTTC. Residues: CASSFTTNYGYTF.

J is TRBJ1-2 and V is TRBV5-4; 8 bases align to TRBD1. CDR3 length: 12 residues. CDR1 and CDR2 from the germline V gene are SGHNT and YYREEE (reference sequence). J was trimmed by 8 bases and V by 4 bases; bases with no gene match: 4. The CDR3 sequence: CASSTGQGGYTF. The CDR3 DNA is TGTGCCAGCAGCACCGGACAGGGAGGCTACACCTTC. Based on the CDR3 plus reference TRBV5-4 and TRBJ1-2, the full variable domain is ETGVTQSPTHLIKTRGQQVTLRCSSQSGHNTVSWYQQALGQGPQFIFQYYREEENGRGNFPPRFSGLQFPNYSSELNVNALELDDSALYLCASSTGQGGYTFGSGTRLTVV.

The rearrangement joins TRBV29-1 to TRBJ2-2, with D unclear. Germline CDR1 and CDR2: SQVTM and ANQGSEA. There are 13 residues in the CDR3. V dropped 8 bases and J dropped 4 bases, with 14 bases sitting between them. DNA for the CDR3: TGCAGCTCTGGGGTAACCCCCACCGGGGAGCTGTTTTTT. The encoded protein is CSSGVTPTGELFF.

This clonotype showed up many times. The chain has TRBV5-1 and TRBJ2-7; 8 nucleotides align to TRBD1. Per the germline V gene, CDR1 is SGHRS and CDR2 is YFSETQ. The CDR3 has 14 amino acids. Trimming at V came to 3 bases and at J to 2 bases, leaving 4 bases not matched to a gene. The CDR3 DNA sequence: TGCGCCAGCAGCTGGAAACAGGGGGCCTACGAGCAGTACTTC. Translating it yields CASSWKQGAYEQYF.

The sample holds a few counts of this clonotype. The CDR3 DNA is TGTGCCAGCAGCTGGGGGGGGACTGAGCAGTTCTTC. The encoded protein is CASSWGGTEQFF. The chain links TRBV5-5 to TRBJ2-1; 7 positions agree with TRBD2. The CDR3 length is 12 residues. Per germline, CDR1 SGHKS and CDR2 YYEKEE (reference sequence). J lost 9 bases, V lost 3 bases, and 3 bases had no gene match.

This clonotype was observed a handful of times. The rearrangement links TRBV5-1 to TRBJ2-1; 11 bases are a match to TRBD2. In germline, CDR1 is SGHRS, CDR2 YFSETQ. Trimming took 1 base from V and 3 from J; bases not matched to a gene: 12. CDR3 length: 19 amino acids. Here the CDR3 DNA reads TGCGCCAGCAGCTTGAGAGACACTGGACTAGCGGGTGTCTACAATGAGCAGTTCTTC. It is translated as CASSLRDTGLAGVYNEQFF.

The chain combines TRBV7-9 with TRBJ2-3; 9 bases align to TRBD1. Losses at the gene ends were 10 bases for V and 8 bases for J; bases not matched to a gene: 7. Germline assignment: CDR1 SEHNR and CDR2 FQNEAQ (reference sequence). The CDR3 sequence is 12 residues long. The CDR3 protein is CATLQGAGTQYF. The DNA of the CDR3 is TGTGCCACCTTACAGGGGGCAGGTACGCAGTATTTT. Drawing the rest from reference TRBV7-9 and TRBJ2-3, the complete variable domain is DTGVSQNPRHKITKRGQNVTFRCDPISEHNRLYWYRQTLGQGPEFLTYFQNEAQLEKSRLLSDRFSAERPKGSFSTLEIQRTEQGDSAMYLCATLQGAGTQYFGPGTRLTVL.

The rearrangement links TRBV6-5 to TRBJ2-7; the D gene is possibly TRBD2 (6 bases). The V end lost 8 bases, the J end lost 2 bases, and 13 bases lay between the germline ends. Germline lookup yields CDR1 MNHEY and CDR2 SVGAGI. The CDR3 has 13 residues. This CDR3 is CASGGIAAYEQYF. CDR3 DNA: TGTGCCAGCGGGGGGATAGCGGCCTACGAGCAGTACTTC.

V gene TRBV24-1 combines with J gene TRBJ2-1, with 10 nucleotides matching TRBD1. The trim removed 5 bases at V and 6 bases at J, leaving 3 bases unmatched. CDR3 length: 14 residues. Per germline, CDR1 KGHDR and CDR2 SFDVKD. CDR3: CATSGTGGPNEQFF. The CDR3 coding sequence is TGTGCCACCAGTGGGACAGGGGGGCCCAATGAGCAGTTCTTC.

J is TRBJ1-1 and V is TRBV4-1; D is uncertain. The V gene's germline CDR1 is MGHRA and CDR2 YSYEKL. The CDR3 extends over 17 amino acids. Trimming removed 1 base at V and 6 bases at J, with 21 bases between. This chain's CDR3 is CASSQVGNPGILSEAFF. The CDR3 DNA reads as TGCGCCAGCAGCCAAGTTGGGAACCCTGGAATTCTCTCTGAAGCTTTCTTT.

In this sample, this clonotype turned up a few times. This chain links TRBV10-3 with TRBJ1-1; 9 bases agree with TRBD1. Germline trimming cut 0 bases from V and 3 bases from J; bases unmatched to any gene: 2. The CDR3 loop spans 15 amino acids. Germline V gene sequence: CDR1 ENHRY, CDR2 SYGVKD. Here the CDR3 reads CAISESWTGDTEAFF. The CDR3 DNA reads TGTGCCATCAGTGAGTCTTGGACAGGGGACACTGAAGCTTTCTTT.

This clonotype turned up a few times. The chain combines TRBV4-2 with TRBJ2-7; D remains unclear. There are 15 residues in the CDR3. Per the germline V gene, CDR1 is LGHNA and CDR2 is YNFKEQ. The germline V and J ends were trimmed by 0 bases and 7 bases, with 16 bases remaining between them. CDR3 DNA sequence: TGTGCCAGCAGCCAAGATCTAAGGCCGGCCCTGGAGCAGTACTTC. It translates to CASSQDLRPALEQYF.

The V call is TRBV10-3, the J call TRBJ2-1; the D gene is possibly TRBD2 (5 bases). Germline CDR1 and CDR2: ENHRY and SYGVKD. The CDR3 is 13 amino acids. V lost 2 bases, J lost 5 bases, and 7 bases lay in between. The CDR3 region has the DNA TGTGCCATCAGTGAGACTAGTCACAATGAGCAGTTCTTC. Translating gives CAISETSHNEQFF.

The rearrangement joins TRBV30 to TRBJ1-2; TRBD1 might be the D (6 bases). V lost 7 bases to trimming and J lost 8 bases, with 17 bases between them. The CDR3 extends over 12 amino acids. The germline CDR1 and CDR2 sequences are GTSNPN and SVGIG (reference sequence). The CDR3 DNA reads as TGTGCCTCGACACGGGGCAGGGGCGGCTACACCTTC. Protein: CASTRGRGGYTF.